The count of the clone carrying this T cell receptor (beta chain) is one. This record comes from a study of T cells in Graves' hyperthyroidism and ophthalmopathy. Overall study context: Peripheral blood was taken when the disease was first diagnosed, before any treatment began.

Exclusion followed for patients with uncontrolled infection, other autoimmune disease, pregnancy or lactation. Diagnoses used clinical symptoms, serum thyroxine and TRAb, thyroid ultrasound and orbital computed tomography. Amplification targeted TCR beta CDR3 regions from RNA transcripts. The HTBI set primed first-round TCR CDR3 RT-PCR. TCRdb re-called the multiplex PCR reads with MiXCR, one entry per CDR3 protein. The sample consists of about half a million distinct CDR3 sequences, 22% of them appearing once. After removal of 7 bases from V and 5 bases from J, the junction contained 8 bases not matched to a gene. CDR1 is MDHEN and CDR2 is SYDVKM in the germline V gene. The CDR3 covers 14 residues.

The receptor was isolated from a woman in her 70s with Graves' ophthalmopathy. The chain couples TRBV28 to TRBJ2-7; 10 bases are shared with TRBD1. The source material was blood. CDR3 sequence reads: CASTGTGDIHEQYF. DNA for the CDR3: TGTGCCAGCACCGGGACAGGGGACATCCACGAGCAGTACTTC.